This TCR beta chain was captured by sequencing in a study of beta chain features in type 1 diabetes. As for the study in general: Across the samples, over 85 million sorted cells were examined in total.

The CDR3 extends over 13 amino acids. The V gene's germline CDR1 is KGHSH and CDR2 LQKENI. V was shortened by 3 bases and J by 1 base, with 7 bases between the two germline ends. Averaging around 110 mL, one heparinised blood draw was given by each donor. Sorting produced populations that all topped 95% purity. For this clone: Antigen specificity is unknown.

What was sequenced were expressed TCRB transcripts, since all of the isolated RNA had been reverse transcribed. TCRdb keeps only in-frame clones here, not all; method: immunoSEQ multiplex PCR. The top ten hold roughly 1% of the sample, which has around 300,000 clones, 7% to 9% seen once. Broader study findings: TCRB CDR3s from Type 1 diabetes patients were moderately but significantly shorter in all four CD4+ subsets.

Material: central memory CD4+ T cells from blood. This TCR was recovered from a woman aged 18-29 years in good health. The chain couples TRBV18 to TRBJ2-7; D is unclear. Here the CDR3 DNA reads TGTGCCAGCTCACCCGCGGTTTCCTACGAGCAGTACTTC. Its protein product is CASSPAVSYEQYF.